The subject of this entry is one T cell receptor (beta chain). This record belongs to a study of blood T cell repertoires in COVID-19. Study information: Acute and convalescent COVID-19 specimens originated in the United States, Italy and Spain. PBMCs, B-cell-depleted T cells, or T cells provided the cDNA or gDNA that made up the material.

As handled by the study authors: Reference gene primer amplification yielded estimated nucleated cell counts. Profiled with immunoSEQ multiplex PCR; TCRdb holds only in-frame clones, not every one. V, J and clone size are those of that table, while D and trimming were read from the DNA. Of roughly 260,000 clones listed, roughly 82% are singletons. The V and J ends lost 3 bases and 2 bases respectively, with 11 bases between them. The CDR3 loop spans 14 amino acids. The germline V gene encodes CDR1 SEHNR and CDR2 FQNEAQ (reference sequence). The V and J genes are TRBV7-9 and TRBJ2-7; D gene uncertain. The sequenced sample consisted of peripheral blood. The receptor comes from a woman in her sixties or seventies with acute or convalescent COVID-19. The CDR3 loop is CASSFAAATYEQYF. The CDR3 DNA follows: TGTGCCAGCAGCTTCGCTGCAGCGACCTACGAGCAGTACTTC.